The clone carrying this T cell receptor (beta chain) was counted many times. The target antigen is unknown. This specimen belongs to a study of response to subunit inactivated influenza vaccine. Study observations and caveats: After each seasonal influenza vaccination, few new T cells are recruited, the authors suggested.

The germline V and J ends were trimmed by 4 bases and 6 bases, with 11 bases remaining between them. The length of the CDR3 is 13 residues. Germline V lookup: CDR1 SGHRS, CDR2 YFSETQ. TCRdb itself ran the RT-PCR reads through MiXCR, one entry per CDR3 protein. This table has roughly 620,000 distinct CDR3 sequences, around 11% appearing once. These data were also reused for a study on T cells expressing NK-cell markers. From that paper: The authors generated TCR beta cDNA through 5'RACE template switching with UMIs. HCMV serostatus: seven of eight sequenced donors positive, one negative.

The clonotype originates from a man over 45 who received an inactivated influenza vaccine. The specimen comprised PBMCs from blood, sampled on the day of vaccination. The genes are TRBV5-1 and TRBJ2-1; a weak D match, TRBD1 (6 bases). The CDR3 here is CASSLGQINEQFF. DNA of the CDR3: TGCGCCAGCAGCCTCGGACAGATCAATGAGCAGTTCTTC.